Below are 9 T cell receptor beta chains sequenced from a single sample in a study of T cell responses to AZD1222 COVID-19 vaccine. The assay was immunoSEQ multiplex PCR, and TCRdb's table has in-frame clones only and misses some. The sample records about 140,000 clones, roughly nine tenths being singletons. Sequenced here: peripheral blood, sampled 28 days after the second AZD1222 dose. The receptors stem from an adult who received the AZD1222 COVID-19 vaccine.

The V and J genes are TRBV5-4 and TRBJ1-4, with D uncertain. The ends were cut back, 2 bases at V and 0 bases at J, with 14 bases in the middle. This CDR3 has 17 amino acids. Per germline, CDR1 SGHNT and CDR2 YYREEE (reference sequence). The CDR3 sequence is CASSFLGGSTTNEKLFF. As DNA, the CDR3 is TGTGCCAGCAGCTTCCTCGGAGGGTCCACAACTAATGAAAAACTGTTTTTT. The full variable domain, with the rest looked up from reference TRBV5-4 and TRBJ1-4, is ETGVTQSPTHLIKTRGQQVTLRCSSQSGHNTVSWYQQALGQGPQFIFQYYREEENGRGNFPPRFSGLQFPNYSSELNVNALELDDSALYLCASSFLGGSTTNEKLFFGSGTQLSVL.

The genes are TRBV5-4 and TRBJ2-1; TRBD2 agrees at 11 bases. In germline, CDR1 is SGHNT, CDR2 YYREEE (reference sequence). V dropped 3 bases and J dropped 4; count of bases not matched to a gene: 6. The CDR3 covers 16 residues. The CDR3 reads CASSSTRLAGYNEQFF. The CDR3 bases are TGTGCCAGCAGCTCTACCCGACTAGCGGGGTACAATGAGCAGTTCTTC.

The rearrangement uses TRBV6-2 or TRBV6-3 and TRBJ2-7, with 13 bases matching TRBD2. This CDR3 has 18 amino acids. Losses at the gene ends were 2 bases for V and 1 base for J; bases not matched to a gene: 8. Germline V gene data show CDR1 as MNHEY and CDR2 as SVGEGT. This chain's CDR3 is CASSYRRTSGSRSYEQYF. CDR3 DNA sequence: TGTGCCAGCAGTTACAGGAGGACTAGCGGGAGTAGGTCCTACGAGCAGTACTTC.

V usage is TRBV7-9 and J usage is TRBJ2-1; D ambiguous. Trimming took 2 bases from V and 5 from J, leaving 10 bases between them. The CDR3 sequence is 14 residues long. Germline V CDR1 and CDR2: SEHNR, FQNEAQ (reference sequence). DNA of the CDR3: TGTGCCAGCAGCTTAATGCCAGTCGACAATGAGCAGTTCTTC. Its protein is CASSLMPVDNEQFF.

The DNA for the CDR3 is TGTGCCAGTAGTATGTGGGGACTAGCGGGAGGAATGGGCTACAATGAGCAGTTCTTC. Its protein product is CASSMWGLAGGMGYNEQFF. The V gene is TRBV19, the J gene TRBJ2-1; TRBD2 agrees at 15 bases. V gave up 3 bases and J gave up 3 bases; unmatched junction bases: 9. CDR3 size: 19 residues. CDR1 and CDR2 from the germline V gene are LNHDA and SQIVND (reference sequence).

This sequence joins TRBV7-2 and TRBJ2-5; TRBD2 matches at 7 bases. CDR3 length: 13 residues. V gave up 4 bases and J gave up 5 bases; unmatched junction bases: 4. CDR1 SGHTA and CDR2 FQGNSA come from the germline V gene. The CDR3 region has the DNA TGTGCCAGCAGCTCCTTGGGGGGGGAGACCCAGTACTTC. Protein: CASSSLGGETQYF.

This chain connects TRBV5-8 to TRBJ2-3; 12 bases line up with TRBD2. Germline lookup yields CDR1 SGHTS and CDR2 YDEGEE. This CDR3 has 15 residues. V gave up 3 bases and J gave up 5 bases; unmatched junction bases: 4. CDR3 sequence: CASSSGTSGRDTQYF. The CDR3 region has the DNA TGTGCCAGCAGCTCCGGGACTAGCGGGCGAGATACGCAGTATTTT. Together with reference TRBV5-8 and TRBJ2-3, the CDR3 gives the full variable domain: EAGVTQSPTHLIKTRGQQATLRCSPISGHTSVYWYQQALGLGLQFLLWYDEGEERNRGNFPPRFSGRQFPNYSSELNVNALELEDSALYLCASSSGTSGRDTQYFGPGTRLTVL.

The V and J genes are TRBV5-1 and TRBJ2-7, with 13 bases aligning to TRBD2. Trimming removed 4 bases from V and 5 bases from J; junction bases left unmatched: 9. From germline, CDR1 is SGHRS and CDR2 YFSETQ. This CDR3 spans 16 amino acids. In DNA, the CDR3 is TGCGCCAGCAGCGCATCCGGGACTAGCGGGATCAACGAGCAGTACTTC. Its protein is CASSASGTSGINEQYF. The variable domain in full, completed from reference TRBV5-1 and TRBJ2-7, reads KAGVTQTPRYLIKTRGQQVTLSCSPISGHRSVSWYQQTPGQGLQFLFEYFSETQRNKGNFPGRFSGRQFSNSRSEMNVSTLELGDSALYLCASSASGTSGINEQYFGPGTRLTVT.

Here the CDR3 reads CASKRTGLFGAFF. CDR3 nucleotides: TGTGCCAGCAAACGTACAGGGTTGTTCGGAGCTTTCTTT. The chain combines TRBV28 with TRBJ1-1, with a tentative D call TRBD1 (6 bases). Germline assignment: CDR1 MDHEN and CDR2 SYDVKM. There are 13 residues in the CDR3. Between the trimmed V and J ends, which lost 7 bases and 10 bases, there was a span of 19 bases.